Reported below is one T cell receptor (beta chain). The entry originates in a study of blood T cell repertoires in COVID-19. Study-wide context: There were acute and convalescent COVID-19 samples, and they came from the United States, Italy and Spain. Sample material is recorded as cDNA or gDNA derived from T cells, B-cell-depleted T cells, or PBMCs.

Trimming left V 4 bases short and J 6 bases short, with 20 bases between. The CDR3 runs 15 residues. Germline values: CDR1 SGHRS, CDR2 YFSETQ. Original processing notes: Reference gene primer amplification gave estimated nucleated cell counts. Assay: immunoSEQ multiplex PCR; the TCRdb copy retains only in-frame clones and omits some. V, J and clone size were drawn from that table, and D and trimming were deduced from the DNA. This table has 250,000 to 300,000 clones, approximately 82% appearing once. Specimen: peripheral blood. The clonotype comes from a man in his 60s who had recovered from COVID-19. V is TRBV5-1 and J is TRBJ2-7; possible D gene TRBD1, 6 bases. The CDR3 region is CASSPTGEAFREQYF. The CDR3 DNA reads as TGCGCCAGCAGCCCGACAGGAGAGGCCTTCCGCGAGCAGTACTTC.